The rows below give T cell receptor beta chains drawn from one sample of a study of PD-L1 blockade in urothelial cancer. The repertoire was sequenced with immunoSEQ multiplex PCR; TCRdb's copy has only in-frame clones and lacks some. The repertoire includes tens of thousands of clones, 87% of them detected once, and about 3.4% sits in the top ten. The input for sequencing was PBMCs, taken around atezolizumab (anti-PD-L1) treatment. Receptor source: a man aged 50 to 59 with urothelial cancer. CDR3s include the opening cysteine and the closing phenylalanine or tryptophan. The D gene is left open where the match is weak. Clone size is stated in some rows and not others, as once, few, many or a class when expanded.

D gene	V gene	J gene	clone size	CDR3 protein	CDR3 DNA
.	TRBV7-5	TRBJ2-3	.	CARSGKGTGQHSTDTQYF	TGTGCCAGAAGCGGCAAAGGGACGGGACAGCATAGCACAGATACGCAGTATTTT
TRBD1	TRBV6-1	TRBJ2-1	.	CASIGQGAYNEQFF	TGTGCCAGCATTGGACAGGGGGCTTACAATGAGCAGTTCTTC
.	TRBV30	TRBJ2-1	.	CAWFTDYNEQFF	TGTGCCTGGTTCACAGACTACAATGAGCAGTTCTTC
TRBD2	TRBV6-6	TRBJ2-4	.	CASSYSTSGGSGIQYF	TGTGCCAGCAGTTACTCGACTAGCGGGGGATCGGGCATTCAGTACTTC
TRBD2	TRBV6-5	TRBJ2-1	.	CASGPGGLYNEQFF	TGTGCCAGCGGACCGGGGGGGTTATACAATGAGCAGTTCTTC
.	TRBV7-8	TRBJ1-6	.	CASSLPPGPNSPLHF	TGTGCCAGCAGCTTGCCTCCGGGTCCTAATTCACCCCTCCACTTT
TRBD2	TRBV5-1	TRBJ2-7	.	CASTQAGEVGEQYF	TGCGCCAGCACCCAAGCGGGAGAAGTTGGCGAGCAGTACTTC
TRBD2	TRBV4-1	TRBJ2-5	.	CASSQLSSGGETQYF	TGCGCCAGCAGCCAACTATCTAGCGGGGGGGAGACCCAGTACTTC
TRBD2	TRBV25-1	TRBJ2-1	.	CANLTSGRAGEGNEQFF	TGTGCCAACCTGACTAGCGGGAGGGCCGGGGAGGGGAATGAGCAGTTCTTC
.	TRBV5-8	TRBJ2-1	.	CASSLRSGDEQFF	TGTGCCAGCAGCTTGAGAAGCGGCGATGAGCAGTTCTTC
.	TRBV2	TRBJ1-1	few	CASSEASRRTEAFF	TGTGCCAGCAGTGAAGCCTCCCGGAGGACTGAAGCTTTCTTT
TRBD2	TRBV6-4	TRBJ2-1	.	CASRLAGKGTNEQFF	TGTGCCAGCAGATTAGCGGGGAAGGGCACCAATGAGCAGTTCTTC
.	TRBV10-3	TRBJ2-3	.	CAIKVARGTQYF	TGTGCCATCAAGGTAGCAAGGGGTACGCAGTATTTT
TRBD2	TRBV7-2	TRBJ2-5	.	CASSFLGNFLAGVETQYF	TGTGCCAGCAGCTTTCTGGGGAACTTCCTAGCGGGGGTGGAGACCCAGTACTTC
.	TRBV10-1	TRBJ1-1	.	CASSGSTDTNTEAFF	TGCGCCAGCAGCGGATCGACAGATACTAACACTGAAGCTTTCTTT
TRBD2	TRBV19	TRBJ2-1	.	CASSIGLAADNEQFF	TGTGCCAGTAGTATCGGACTAGCGGCTGACAATGAGCAGTTCTTC
.	TRBV7-6	TRBJ2-3	.	CASSLAGATSSTDTQYF	TGTGCCAGCAGCTTAGCGGGGGCAACCTCTAGCACAGATACGCAGTATTTT
.	TRBV7-6	TRBJ2-3	.	CASSLVQGVGTDTQYF	TGTGCCAGCAGCTTAGTACAGGGTGTGGGCACAGATACGCAGTATTTT
TRBD1	TRBV18	TRBJ1-2	medium-sized	CASSPIPDGRGDGYTF	TGTGCCAGCTCACCAATCCCGGACGGCAGGGGGGACGGCTACACCTTC
.	TRBV27	TRBJ1-2	.	CASSSSTGWGNYGYTF	TGTGCCAGCAGTTCCTCGACAGGATGGGGCAACTATGGCTACACCTTC
.	TRBV19	TRBJ1-1	.	CATSQGQAEAFF	TGTGCCACTAGCCAGGGGCAGGCTGAAGCTTTCTTT
.	TRBV28	TRBJ1-5	.	CASTPPGLGSNQPQHF	TGTGCCAGCACCCCCCCGGGGTTGGGTAGCAATCAGCCCCAGCATTTT
TRBD1	TRBV27	TRBJ2-1	.	CASKIDRVEYNEQFF	TGTGCCAGCAAGATAGACAGGGTGGAGTACAATGAGCAGTTCTTC
.	TRBV5-4	TRBJ2-6	.	CASSLSGSGANVLTF	TGTGCCAGCAGCTTGTCGGGCTCTGGGGCCAACGTCCTGACTTTC
.	TRBV11-2	TRBJ2-4	.	CASSSLRTAKNIQYF	TGTGCCAGCAGCTCATTAAGGACTGCCAAAAACATTCAGTACTTC
TRBD1	TRBV28	TRBJ2-7	.	CASSESTGGVKSYEQYF	TGTGCCAGCAGCGAATCGACAGGGGGCGTTAAATCCTACGAGCAGTACTTC
TRBD1	TRBV9	TRBJ1-3	.	CASSVGIQGGNTIYF	TGTGCCAGCAGCGTAGGAATACAGGGGGGAAACACCATATATTTT
.	TRBV7-2	TRBJ1-5	few	CASSLERSNQPQHF	TGTGCCAGCAGCTTAGAGCGTAGCAATCAGCCCCAGCATTTT